This section outlines one T cell receptor (beta chain) sequence together with its context. Its specificity is not known. There are 17 residues in the CDR3. Germline lookup yields CDR1 SGHVS and CDR2 FQNEAQ. Losses at the gene ends were 3 bases for V and 5 bases for J; bases not matched to a gene: 11. The sample comes from a study of cytomegalovirus exposure and HLA in healthy donors. Overall study findings and caveats: Most TCR sequences were rare, but some public TCRs occurred in many donors. Within a later analysis, the majority of CMV-associated TCR beta chains appeared HLA-restricted.

The PCR employed 60 Vbeta primers together with 13 Jbeta primers. Libraries were prepared by immunoSEQ multiplex PCR; TCRdb keeps only in-frame clonotypes and omits some of them. The sample carries around 140,000 clones, about 80% recorded once. The specimen sequenced was PBMCs. This TCR came from an older woman in good health and CMV-seropositive. The chain uses TRBV7-8 and TRBJ2-1; 9 bases are a match to TRBD2. The CDR3 sequence: CASSLLAGPAGDNEQFF. As DNA, the CDR3 is TGTGCCAGCAGCTTGCTAGCGGGACCAGCCGGGGACAATGAGCAGTTCTTC.